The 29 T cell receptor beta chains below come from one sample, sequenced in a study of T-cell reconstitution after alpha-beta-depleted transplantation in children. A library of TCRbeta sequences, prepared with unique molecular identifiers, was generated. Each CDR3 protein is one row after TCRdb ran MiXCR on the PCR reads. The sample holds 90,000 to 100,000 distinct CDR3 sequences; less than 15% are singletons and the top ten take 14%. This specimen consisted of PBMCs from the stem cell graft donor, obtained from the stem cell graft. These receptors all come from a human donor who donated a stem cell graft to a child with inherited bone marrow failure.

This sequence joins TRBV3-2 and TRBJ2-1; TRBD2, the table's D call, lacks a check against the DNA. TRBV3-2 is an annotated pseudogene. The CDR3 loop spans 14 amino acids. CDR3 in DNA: TGTGCCAGCAGTACTAGCGGGAAATACAATGAGCAGTTCTTC. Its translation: CASSTSGKYNEQFF.

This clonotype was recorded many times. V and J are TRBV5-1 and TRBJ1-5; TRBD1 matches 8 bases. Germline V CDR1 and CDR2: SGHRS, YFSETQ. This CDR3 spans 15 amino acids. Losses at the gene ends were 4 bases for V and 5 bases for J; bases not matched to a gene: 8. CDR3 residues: CASSRTGKVDQPQHF. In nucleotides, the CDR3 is TGCGCCAGCAGCCGGACAGGGAAAGTCGATCAGCCCCAGCATTTT. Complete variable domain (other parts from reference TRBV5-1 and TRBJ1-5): KAGVTQTPRYLIKTRGQQVTLSCSPISGHRSVSWYQQTPGQGLQFLFEYFSETQRNKGNFPGRFSGRQFSNSRSEMNVSTLELGDSALYLCASSRTGKVDQPQHFGDGTRLSIL.

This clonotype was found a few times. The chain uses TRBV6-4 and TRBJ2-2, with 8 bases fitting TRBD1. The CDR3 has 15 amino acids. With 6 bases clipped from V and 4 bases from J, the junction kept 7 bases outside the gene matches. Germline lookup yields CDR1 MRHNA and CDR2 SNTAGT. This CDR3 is CASRGGQGGTGELFF. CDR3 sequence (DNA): TGTGCCAGCAGAGGAGGACAGGGTGGCACCGGGGAGCTGTTTTTT.

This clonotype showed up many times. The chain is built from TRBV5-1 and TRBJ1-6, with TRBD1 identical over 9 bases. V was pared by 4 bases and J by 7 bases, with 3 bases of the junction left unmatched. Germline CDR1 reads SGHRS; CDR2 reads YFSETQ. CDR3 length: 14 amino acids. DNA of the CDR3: TGCGCCAGCAGCCCGACAGGGGGGAATTCACCCCTCCACTTT. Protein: CASSPTGGNSPLHF.

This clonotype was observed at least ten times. CDR3 in amino acids: CATQGPLVEQYF. The DNA of the CDR3 is TGTGCCACCCAGGGCCCCCTCGTCGAGCAGTACTTC. The V and J genes are TRBV6-1 and TRBJ2-7; maybe TRBD1 (5 bases). The V gene lost 10 bases and the J gene lost 6 bases, with 16 bases spanning the gap. Germline V gene sequence: CDR1 MNHNS, CDR2 SASEGT. The CDR3 runs 12 residues.

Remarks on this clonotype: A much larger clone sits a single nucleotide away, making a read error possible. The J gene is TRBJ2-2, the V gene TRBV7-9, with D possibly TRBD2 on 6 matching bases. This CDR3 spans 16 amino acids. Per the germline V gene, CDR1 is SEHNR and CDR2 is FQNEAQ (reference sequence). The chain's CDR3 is CASGLLLAPNTGELFF. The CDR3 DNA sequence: TGTGCCAGCGGCTTATTACTAGCACCGAACACCGGGGAGCTGTTTTTT.

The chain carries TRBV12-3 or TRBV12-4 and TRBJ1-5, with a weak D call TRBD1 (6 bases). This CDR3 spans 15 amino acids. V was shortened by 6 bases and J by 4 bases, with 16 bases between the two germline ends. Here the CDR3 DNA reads TGTGCCAGCAGCCCCCGGGACAACCGGAATCAGCCCCAGCATTTT. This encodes CASSPRDNRNQPQHF.

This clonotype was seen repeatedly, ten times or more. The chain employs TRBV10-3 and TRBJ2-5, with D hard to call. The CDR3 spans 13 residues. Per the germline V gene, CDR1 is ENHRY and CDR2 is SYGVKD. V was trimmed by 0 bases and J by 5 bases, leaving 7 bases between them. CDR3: CAISESLGETQYF. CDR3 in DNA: TGTGCCATCAGTGAGTCGCTGGGCGAGACCCAGTACTTC.

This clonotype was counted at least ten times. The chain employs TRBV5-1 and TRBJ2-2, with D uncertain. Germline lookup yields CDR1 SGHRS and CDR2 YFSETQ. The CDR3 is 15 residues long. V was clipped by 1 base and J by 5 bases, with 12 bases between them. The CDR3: CASSLRKLGTGELFF. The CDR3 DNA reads TGCGCCAGCAGCTTGCGAAAATTGGGGACCGGGGAGCTGTTTTTT.

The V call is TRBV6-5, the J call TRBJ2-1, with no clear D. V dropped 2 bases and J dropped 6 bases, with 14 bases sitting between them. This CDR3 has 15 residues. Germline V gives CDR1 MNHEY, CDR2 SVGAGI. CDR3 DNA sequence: TGTGCCAGCAGTTACCCGGTGGGATATCCCAATGAGCAGTTCTTC. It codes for CASSYPVGYPNEQFF.

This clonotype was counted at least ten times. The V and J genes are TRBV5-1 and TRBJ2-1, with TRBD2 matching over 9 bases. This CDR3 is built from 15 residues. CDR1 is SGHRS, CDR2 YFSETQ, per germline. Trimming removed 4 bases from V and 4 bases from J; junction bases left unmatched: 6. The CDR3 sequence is CASSERGALYNEQFF. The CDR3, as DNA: TGCGCCAGCAGCGAGCGGGGGGCCTTATACAATGAGCAGTTCTTC.

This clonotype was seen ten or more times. CDR3 loop: CASSSTGGRNYGYTF. The DNA of the CDR3 is TGCGCCAGCAGCTCGACGGGGGGGCGTAACTATGGCTACACCTTC. This chain connects TRBV5-1 to TRBJ1-2; D is perhaps TRBD1 (6 bases). The CDR3 extends over 15 amino acids. The germline CDR1 and CDR2 sequences are SGHRS and YFSETQ. Deletions cut 3 bases from V and 1 base from J, with 13 bases between.

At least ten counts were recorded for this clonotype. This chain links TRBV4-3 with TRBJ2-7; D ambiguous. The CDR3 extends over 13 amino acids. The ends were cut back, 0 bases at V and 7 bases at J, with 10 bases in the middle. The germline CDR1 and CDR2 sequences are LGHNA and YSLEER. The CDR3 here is CASSQEYKEEQYF. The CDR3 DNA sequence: TGCGCCAGCAGCCAAGAATACAAGGAGGAGCAGTACTTC.

CDR3 sequence reads: CASSLGRGGDEKLFF. Here the CDR3 DNA reads TGTGCCAGCAGCTTGGGTAGAGGGGGCGACGAAAAACTGTTTTTT. This chain connects TRBV5-6 to TRBJ1-4; 7 bases match TRBD1. The CDR3 is 15 residues long. V trimming: 0 bases; J trimming: 8 bases; junction bases outside the gene matches: 7. The germline V gene has CDR1 SGHDT and CDR2 YYEEEE.

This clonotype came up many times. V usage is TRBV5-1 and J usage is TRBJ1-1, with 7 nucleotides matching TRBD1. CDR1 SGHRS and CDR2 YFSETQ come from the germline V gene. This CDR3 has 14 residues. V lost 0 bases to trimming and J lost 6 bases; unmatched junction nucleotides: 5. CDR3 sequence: CASSLGQGGAEAFF. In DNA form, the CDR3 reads TGCGCCAGCAGCTTGGGACAGGGTGGGGCTGAAGCTTTCTTT.

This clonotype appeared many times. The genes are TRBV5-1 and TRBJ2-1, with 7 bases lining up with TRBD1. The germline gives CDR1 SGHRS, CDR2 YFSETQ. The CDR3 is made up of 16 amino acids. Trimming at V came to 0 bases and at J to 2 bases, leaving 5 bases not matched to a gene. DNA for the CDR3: TGCGCCAGCAGCTTGGGACAGGGTTTAACCTACAATGAGCAGTTCTTC. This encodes CASSLGQGLTYNEQFF. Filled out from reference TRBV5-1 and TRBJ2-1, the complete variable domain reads KAGVTQTPRYLIKTRGQQVTLSCSPISGHRSVSWYQQTPGQGLQFLFEYFSETQRNKGNFPGRFSGRQFSNSRSEMNVSTLELGDSALYLCASSLGQGLTYNEQFFGPGTRLTVL.

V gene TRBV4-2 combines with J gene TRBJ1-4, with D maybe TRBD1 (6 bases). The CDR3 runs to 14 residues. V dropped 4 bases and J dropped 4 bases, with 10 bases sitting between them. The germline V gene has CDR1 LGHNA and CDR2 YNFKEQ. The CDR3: CASSPDSHNEKLFF. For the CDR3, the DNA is TGTGCCAGCAGCCCGGACAGCCATAATGAAAAACTGTTTTTT.

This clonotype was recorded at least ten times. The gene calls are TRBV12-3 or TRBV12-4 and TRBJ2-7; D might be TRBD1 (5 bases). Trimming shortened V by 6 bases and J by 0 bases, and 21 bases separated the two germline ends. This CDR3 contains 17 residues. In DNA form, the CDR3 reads TGTGCCAGCAGCCCCCCTCCAACAGGTACCAGCTCCTACGAGCAGTACTTC. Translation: CASSPPPTGTSSYEQYF.

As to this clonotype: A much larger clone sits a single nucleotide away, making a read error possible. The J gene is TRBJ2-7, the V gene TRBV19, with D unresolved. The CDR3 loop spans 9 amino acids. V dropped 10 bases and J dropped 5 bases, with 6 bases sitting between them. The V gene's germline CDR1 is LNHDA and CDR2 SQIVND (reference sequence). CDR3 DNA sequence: TGTGCCACGAGCGACGAGCAGTACTTC. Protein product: CATSDEQYF.

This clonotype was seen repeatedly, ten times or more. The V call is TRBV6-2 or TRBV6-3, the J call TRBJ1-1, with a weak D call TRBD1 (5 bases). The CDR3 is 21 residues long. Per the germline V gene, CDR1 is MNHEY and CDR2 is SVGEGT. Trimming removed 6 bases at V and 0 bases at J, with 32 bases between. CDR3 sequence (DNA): TGTGCCAGCAGCTACAAGAGACCGGGGGTAGGGCTTAGAGGTCTGAACACTGAAGCTTTCTTT. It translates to CASSYKRPGVGLRGLNTEAFF.

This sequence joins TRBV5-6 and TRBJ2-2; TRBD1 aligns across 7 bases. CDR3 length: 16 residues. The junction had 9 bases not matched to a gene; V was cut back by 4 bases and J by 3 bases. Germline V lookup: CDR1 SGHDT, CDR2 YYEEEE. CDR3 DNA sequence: TGTGCCAGCAGCCAGGGACAGAAGGGCGACACCGGGGAGCTGTTTTTT. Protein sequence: CASSQGQKGDTGELFF.

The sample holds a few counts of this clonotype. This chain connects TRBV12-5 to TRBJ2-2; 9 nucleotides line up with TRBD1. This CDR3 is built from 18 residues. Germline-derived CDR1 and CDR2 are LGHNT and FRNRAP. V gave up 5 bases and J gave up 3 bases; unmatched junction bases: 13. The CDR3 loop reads CASGIAPWDREDTGELFF. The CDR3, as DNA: TGTGCTAGTGGTATAGCTCCCTGGGACAGGGAAGACACCGGGGAGCTGTTTTTT. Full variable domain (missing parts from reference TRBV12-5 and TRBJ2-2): DARVTQTPRHKVTEMGQEVTMRCQPILGHNTVFWYRQTMMQGLELLAYFRNRAPLDDSGMPKDRFSAEMPDATLATLKIQPSEPRDSAVYFCASGIAPWDREDTGELFFGEGSRLTVL.

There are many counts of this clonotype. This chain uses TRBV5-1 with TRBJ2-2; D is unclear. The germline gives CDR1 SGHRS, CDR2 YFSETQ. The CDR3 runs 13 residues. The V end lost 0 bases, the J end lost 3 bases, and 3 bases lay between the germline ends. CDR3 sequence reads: CASSLVYTGELFF. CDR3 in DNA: TGCGCCAGCAGCTTGGTGTACACCGGGGAGCTGTTTTTT.

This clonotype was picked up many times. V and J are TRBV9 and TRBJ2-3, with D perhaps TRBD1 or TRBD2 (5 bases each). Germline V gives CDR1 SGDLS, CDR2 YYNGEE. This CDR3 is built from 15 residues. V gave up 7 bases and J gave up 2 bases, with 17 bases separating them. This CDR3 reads CASVFRRGLTDTQYF. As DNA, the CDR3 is TGTGCCAGCGTCTTCCGCCGGGGCCTCACAGATACGCAGTATTTT.

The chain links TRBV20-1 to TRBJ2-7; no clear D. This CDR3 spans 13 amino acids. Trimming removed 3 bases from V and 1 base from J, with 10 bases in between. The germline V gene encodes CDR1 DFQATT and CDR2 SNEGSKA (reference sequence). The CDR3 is CSASNGVSYEQYF. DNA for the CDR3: TGCAGTGCTAGTAATGGGGTTTCCTACGAGCAGTACTTC.

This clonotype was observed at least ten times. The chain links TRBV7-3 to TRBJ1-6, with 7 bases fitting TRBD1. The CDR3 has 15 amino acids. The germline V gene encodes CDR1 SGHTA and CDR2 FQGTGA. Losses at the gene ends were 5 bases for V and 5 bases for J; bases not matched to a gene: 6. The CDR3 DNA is TGTGCCAGCAGCCGGACAGGCGCCGATAATTCACCCCTCCACTTT. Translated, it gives CASSRTGADNSPLHF.

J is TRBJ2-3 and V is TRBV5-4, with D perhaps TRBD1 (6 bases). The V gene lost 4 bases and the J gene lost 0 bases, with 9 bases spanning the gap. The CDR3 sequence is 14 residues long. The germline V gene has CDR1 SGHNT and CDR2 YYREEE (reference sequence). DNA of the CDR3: TGTGCCAGCAGCAAGGACAGTAGCACAGATACGCAGTATTTT. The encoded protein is CASSKDSSTDTQYF.

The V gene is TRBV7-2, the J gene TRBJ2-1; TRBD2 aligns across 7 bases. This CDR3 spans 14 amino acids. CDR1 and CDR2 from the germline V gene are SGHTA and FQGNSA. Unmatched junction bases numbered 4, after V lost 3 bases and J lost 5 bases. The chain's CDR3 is CASSFRAGNNEQFF. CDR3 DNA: TGTGCCAGCAGCTTCCGAGCGGGGAACAATGAGCAGTTCTTC.

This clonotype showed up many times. The CDR3 nucleotides are TGTGCCACCAGCAGAGCGACAGGGGGAAGTCCCGATACGCAGTATTTT. It specifies CATSRATGGSPDTQYF. The rearrangement joins TRBV15 to TRBJ2-3, with TRBD1 identical over 9 bases. Germline CDR1 and CDR2: LNHNV and YYDKDF (reference sequence). Trimming at V came to 1 base and at J to 6 bases, leaving 8 bases not matched to a gene. There are 16 residues in the CDR3. The full variable domain, completed using reference TRBV15 and TRBJ2-3, is DAMVIQNPRYQVTQFGKPVTLSCSQTLNHNVMYWYQQKSSQAPKLLFHYYDKDFNNEADTPDNFQSRRPNTSFCFLDIRSPGLGDTAMYLCATSRATGGSPDTQYFGPGTRLTVL.